One and the same sample provided the 5 T cell receptor beta chains below, sequenced in a study of blood T cell repertoires in COVID-19. Some clones are missing from TCRdb's copy, which holds only in-frame ones; the method was immunoSEQ multiplex PCR. The sample lists under 200,000 clones; about 82% were seen once. The specimen was peripheral blood. The receptor set was obtained from a man between 65 and 79 years old with active or convalescent COVID-19.

This clone was observed a few times. This sequence joins TRBV2 and TRBJ2-7; 8 nucleotides match TRBD1. J lost 3 bases, V lost 6 bases, and 4 bases had no gene match. The CDR3 loop spans 13 amino acids. Germline-derived CDR1 and CDR2 are SNHLY and FYNNEI. CDR3 sequence (DNA): TGTGCCAGCAGCTATGACAGGGGCTACGAGCAGTACTTC. Protein product: CASSYDRGYEQYF.

The chain employs TRBV23-1 and TRBJ1-2, with D possibly TRBD1 on 6 matching bases. TRBV23-1 is designated an ORF whose function remains uncertain. The CDR3 runs 12 residues. Trimming pared 0 bases from V and 7 bases from J, leaving 6 bases between. DNA for the CDR3: TGCGCCAGCAGTCAATCACAGGGTGGCTACACCTTC. It encodes CASSQSQGGYTF.

The V gene is TRBV27, the J gene TRBJ1-2, with a possible D match to TRBD1 (5 bases). V was trimmed by 6 bases and J by 6 bases, leaving 11 bases between them. In germline, CDR1 is MNHEY, CDR2 SMNVEV (reference sequence). The CDR3 is made up of 12 amino acids. The CDR3 spells CASRDGGNGYTF. CDR3 nucleotides: TGTGCCAGCAGGGACGGGGGGAATGGCTACACCTTC.

The V call is TRBV5-4, the J call TRBJ2-7, with TRBD2 matching 8 bases. CDR1 and CDR2 (germline): SGHNT, YYREEE (reference sequence). The CDR3 is made up of 18 amino acids. Unmatched junction bases numbered 17, after V lost 1 base and J lost 5 bases. This CDR3 is CASSLRPSGPPAPHEQYF. CDR3 coding DNA: TGTGCCAGCAGCTTGCGGCCTAGCGGGCCTCCCGCCCCACACGAGCAGTACTTC.

The chain carries TRBV6-1 and TRBJ2-7; 11 nucleotides align to TRBD2. Trimming took 3 bases from V and 3 from J; bases not matched to a gene: 1. CDR3 length: 14 amino acids. Germline V gene sequence: CDR1 MNHNS, CDR2 SASEGT. The CDR3 coding sequence is TGTGCCAGCAGTGATACTAGCGGGAGCTACGAGCAGTACTTC. Its translation is CASSDTSGSYEQYF.